This T cell receptor beta chain stems from a study of regulatory T cells in long-lasting Graves disease. Study-wide points: When disease was persistent, TRBV28, TRBJ1-2 and TRBJ2-5 were the favored segments. Whereas about a thousand public clonotypes were shared by new patients, persistent patients shared more, at some 2,500.

Arm-PCR of CDR3 regions and iRepertoire HTBI primers were used to build TCR beta libraries. TCRdb re-analysed the multiplex PCR reads in MiXCR, keeping a single row per CDR3 protein. The sample shows fewer than 650,000 distinct CDR3 sequences, 16% of them seen only once. Time point noted: newly diagnosed GD, antithyroid drugs for less than 3 months. The TCR library was made from RNA extracted from PBMCs. CDR1 is MNHNS, CDR2 SASEGT, per germline. The CDR3 is 15 residues long. V lost 10 bases, J lost 1 base, and 11 bases stayed unmatched. Ten or more counts support this clonotype. Its antigen is still unknown. This sample was shared with a second study, whose subject was T cells in Graves' hyperthyroidism and ophthalmopathy.

V usage is TRBV6-1 and J usage is TRBJ2-5; 8 bases are a match to TRBD1. The input for sequencing was peripheral blood mononuclear cells (PBMCs), taken at new diagnosis, from a patient treated with antithyroid drugs. The TCR was taken from a woman aged 25 to 45 with Graves disease. DNA of the CDR3: TGTGCCACCACCGGGACAGGCCCGAGCCAAGAGACCCAGTACTTC. This sequence encodes CATTGTGPSQETQYF.